This T cell receptor (beta chain) is drawn from a study of control samples from healthy donors and cancer patients (dated by TCRdb to about 2020). The CDR3 contains 15 residues, cysteine and phenylalanine counted. This entry keeps only the CDR3 DNA: 45 bases, framed from base 1. A distance of 15 bases separates the germline ends of V and J, which lose 6 bases and 6 bases respectively. CDR1 SNHLY and CDR2 FYNNEI are derived from the germline V gene. With regard to this clone: Its antigen specificity is not known. The input lacks base qualities; no much larger clone sits a single base away.

The library relied on the immunoSEQ multiplex PCR assay. This immuneACCESS table, as held by TCRdb, lists in-frame sequences with V and J called but not all clones. Of the missing ones, under half trace to an unresolved V gene in checked studies; the others have no known cause. The sample yields some 120,000 clones; about 91% were counted once. Around 7.9% of the sample is taken by the ten largest. The material sequenced was blood. This TCR derives from a man aged 18 to 30 in good health. The V gene is TRBV2 and the J gene is TRBJ1-6; matching of 5 bases hints at TRBD1 as the D gene. This receptor has the CDR3 CASRPGEGTNSPLHF. The sequence in DNA is TGTGCCAGCAGGCCCGGGGAGGGGACTAATTCACCCCTCCACTTT.